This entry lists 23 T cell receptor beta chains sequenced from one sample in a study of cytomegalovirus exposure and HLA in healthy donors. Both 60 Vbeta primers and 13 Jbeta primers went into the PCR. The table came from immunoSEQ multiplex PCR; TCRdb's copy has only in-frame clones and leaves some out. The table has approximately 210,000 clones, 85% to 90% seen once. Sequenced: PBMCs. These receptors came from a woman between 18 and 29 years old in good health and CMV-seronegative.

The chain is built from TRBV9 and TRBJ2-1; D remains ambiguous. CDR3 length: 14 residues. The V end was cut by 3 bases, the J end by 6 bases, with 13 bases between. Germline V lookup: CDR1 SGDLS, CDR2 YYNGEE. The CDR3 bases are TGTGCCAGCAGCGCAGGAAAAGAGATCAATGAGCAGTTCTTC. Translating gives CASSAGKEINEQFF.

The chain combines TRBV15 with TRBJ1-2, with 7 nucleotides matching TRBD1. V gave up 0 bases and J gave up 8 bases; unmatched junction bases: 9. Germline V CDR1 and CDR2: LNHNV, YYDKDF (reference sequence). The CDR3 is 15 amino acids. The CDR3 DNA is TGTGCCACCAGCAGAGAAGCAGGGGGGAGAGTGGGCTACACCTTC. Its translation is CATSREAGGRVGYTF.

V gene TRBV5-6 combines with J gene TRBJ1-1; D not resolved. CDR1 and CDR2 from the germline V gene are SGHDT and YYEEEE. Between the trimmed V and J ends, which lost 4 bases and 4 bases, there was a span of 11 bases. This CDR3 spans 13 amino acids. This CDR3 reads CASSRTAGTEAFF. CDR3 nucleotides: TGTGCCAGCAGCAGGACCGCGGGCACTGAAGCTTTCTTT.

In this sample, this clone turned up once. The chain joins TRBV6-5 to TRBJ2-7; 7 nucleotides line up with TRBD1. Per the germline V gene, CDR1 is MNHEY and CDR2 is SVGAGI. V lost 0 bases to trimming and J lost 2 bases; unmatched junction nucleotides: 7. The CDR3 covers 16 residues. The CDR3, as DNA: TGTGCCAGCAGTTACTCGAATCCAGGGGGAACCTACGAGCAGTACTTC. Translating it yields CASSYSNPGGTYEQYF.

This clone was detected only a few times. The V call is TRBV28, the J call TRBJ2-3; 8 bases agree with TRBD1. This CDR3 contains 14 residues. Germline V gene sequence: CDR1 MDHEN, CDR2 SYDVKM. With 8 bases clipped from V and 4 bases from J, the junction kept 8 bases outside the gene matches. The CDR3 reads CASGTGGQADTQYF. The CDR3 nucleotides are TGTGCCAGCGGAACCGGGGGACAGGCAGATACGCAGTATTTT. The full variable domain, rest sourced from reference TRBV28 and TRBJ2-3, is DVKVTQSSRYLVKRTGEKVFLECVQDMDHENMFWYRQDPGLGLRLIYFSYDVKMKEKGDIPEGYSVSREKKERFSLILESASTNQTSMYLCASGTGGQADTQYFGPGTRLTVL.

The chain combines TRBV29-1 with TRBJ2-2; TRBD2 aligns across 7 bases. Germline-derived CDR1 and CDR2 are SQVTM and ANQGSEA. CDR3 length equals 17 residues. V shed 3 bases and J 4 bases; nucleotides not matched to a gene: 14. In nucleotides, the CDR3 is TGCAGCGTTGAGGACCTCTCTGGCGGGGGTCTCACCGGGGAGCTGTTTTTT. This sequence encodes CSVEDLSGGGLTGELFF.

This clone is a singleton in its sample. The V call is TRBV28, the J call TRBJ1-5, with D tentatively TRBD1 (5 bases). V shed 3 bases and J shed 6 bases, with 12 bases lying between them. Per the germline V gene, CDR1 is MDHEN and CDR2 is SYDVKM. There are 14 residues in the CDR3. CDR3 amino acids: CASSLDGGSQPQHF. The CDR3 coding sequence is TGTGCCAGCAGTTTGGACGGGGGGAGTCAGCCCCAGCATTTT. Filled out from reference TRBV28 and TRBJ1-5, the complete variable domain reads DVKVTQSSRYLVKRTGEKVFLECVQDMDHENMFWYRQDPGLGLRLIYFSYDVKMKEKGDIPEGYSVSREKKERFSLILESASTNQTSMYLCASSLDGGSQPQHFGDGTRLSIL.

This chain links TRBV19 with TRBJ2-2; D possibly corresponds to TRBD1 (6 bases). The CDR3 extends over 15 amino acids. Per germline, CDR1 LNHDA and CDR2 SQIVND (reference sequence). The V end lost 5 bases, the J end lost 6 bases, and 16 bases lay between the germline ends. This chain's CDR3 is CASSPTGLPAGELFF. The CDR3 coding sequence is TGTGCCAGTAGTCCAACAGGGTTACCCGCCGGGGAGCTGTTTTTT.

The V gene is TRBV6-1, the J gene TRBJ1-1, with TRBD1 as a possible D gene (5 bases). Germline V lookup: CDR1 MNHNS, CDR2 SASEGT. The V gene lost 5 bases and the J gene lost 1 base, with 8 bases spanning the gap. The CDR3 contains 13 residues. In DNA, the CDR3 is TGTGCCAGCAGTTCGACAGCGAACACTGAAGCTTTCTTT. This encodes CASSSTANTEAFF.

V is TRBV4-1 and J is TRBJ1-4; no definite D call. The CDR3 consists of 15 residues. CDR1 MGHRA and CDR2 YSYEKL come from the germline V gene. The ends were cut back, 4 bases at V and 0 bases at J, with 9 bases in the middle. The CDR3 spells CASSPNLATNEKLFF. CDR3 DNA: TGCGCCAGCAGCCCTAACCTTGCAACTAATGAAAAACTGTTTTTT.

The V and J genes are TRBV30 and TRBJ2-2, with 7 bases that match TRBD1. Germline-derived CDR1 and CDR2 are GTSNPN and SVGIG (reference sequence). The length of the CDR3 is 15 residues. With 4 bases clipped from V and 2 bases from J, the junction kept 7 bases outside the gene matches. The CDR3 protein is CAWTMGQINTGELFF. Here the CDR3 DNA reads TGTGCCTGGACTATGGGACAGATTAACACCGGGGAGCTGTTTTTT.

Written as DNA, the CDR3 is TGCGCCAGCAGCCAGGGGGGTAAGGATACGCAGTATTTT. Encoded protein: CASSQGGKDTQYF. The chain couples TRBV4-1 to TRBJ2-3, with a weak D call TRBD2 (6 bases). V was shortened by 3 bases and J by 6 bases, with 10 bases between the two germline ends. Germline-derived CDR1 and CDR2 are MGHRA and YSYEKL. This CDR3 region has 13 residues.

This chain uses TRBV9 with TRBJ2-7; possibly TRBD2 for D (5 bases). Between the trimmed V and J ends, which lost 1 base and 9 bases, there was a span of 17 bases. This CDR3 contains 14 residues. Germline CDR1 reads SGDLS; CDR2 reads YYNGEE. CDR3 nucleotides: TGTGCCAGCAGCGTACGATCGGTCCAAGAGGGGCAGTACTTC. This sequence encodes CASSVRSVQEGQYF. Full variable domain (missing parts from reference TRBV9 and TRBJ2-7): DSGVTQTPKHLITATGQRVTLRCSPRSGDLSVYWYQQSLDQGLQFLIQYYNGEERAKGNILERFSAQQFPDLHSELNLSSLELGDSALYFCASSVRSVQEGQYFGPGTRLTVT.

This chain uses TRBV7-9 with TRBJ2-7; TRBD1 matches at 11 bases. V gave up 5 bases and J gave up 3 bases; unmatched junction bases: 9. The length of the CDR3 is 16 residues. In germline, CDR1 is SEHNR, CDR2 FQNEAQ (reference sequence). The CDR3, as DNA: TGTGCCAGCAGCCCCCCCGGGACAGGGGGTTACTACGAGCAGTACTTC. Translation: CASSPPGTGGYYEQYF.

The CDR3, as DNA: TGTGCCAGCAGCCAGGAGGGCGGGGCCGAGACGGGGCAGTACTTC. It specifies CASSQEGGAETGQYF. J is TRBJ2-7 and V is TRBV4-2, with D possibly matching TRBD2 (6 bases). Germline V gene data show CDR1 as LGHNA and CDR2 as YNFKEQ. The CDR3 runs to 15 residues. The V end was cut by 3 bases, the J end by 9 bases, with 21 bases between.

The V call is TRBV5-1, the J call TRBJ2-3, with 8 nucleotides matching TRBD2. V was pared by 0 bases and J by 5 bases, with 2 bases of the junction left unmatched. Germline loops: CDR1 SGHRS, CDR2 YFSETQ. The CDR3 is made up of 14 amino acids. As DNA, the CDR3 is TGCGCCAGCAGCTTGGCTACTAGCGGAGATACGCAGTATTTT. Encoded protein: CASSLATSGDTQYF.

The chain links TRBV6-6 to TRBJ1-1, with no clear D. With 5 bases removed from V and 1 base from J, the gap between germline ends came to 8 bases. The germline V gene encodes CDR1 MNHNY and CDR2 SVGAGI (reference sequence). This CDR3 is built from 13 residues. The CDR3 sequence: CASSVQRNTEAFF. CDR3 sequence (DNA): TGTGCCAGCAGTGTACAGAGGAACACTGAAGCTTTCTTT.

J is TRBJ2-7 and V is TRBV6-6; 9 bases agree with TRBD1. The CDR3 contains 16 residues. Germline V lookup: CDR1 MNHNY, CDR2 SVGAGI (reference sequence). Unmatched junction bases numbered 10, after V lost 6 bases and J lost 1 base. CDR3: CASRSSGTGTSYEQYF. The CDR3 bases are TGTGCCAGCAGATCCTCCGGGACAGGGACATCCTACGAGCAGTACTTC.

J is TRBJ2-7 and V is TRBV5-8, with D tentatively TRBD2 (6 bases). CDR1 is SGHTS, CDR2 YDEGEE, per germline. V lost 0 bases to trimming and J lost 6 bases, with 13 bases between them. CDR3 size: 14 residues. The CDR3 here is CASSLGRESLEQYF. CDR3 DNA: TGTGCCAGCAGCTTGGGACGGGAGAGTCTCGAGCAGTACTTC.

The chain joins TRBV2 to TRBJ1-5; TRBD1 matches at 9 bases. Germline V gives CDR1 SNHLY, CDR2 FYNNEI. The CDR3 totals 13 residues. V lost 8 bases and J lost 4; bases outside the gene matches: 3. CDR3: CASGGTGNQPQHF. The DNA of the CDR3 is TGTGCCAGCGGAGGGACAGGGAATCAGCCCCAGCATTTT.

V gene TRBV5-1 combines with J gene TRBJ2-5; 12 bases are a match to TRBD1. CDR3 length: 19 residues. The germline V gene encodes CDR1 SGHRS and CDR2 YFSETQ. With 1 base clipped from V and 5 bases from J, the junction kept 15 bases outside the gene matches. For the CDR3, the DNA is TGCGCCAGCAGCTTGAACCCCCCTTCCGGGACAGGGGGCGGGGAGACCCAGTACTTC. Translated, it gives CASSLNPPSGTGGGETQYF.

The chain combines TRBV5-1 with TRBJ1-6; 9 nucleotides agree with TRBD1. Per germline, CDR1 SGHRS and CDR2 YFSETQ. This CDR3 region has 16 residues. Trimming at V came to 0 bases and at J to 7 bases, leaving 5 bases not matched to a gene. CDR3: CASSLGGTGRNSPLHF. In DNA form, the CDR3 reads TGCGCCAGCAGCTTGGGGGGGACAGGGCGCAATTCACCCCTCCACTTT. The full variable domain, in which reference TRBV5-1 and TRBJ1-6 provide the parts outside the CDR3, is KAGVTQTPRYLIKTRGQQVTLSCSPISGHRSVSWYQQTPGQGLQFLFEYFSETQRNKGNFPGRFSGRQFSNSRSEMNVSTLELGDSALYLCASSLGGTGRNSPLHFGNGTRLTVT.

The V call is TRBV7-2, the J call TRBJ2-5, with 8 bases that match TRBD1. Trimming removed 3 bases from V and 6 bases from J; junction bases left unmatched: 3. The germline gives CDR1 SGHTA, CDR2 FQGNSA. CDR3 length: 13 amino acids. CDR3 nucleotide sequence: TGTGCCAGCAGCTTCCAGGGGGCGAAGACCCAGTACTTC. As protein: CASSFQGAKTQYF.